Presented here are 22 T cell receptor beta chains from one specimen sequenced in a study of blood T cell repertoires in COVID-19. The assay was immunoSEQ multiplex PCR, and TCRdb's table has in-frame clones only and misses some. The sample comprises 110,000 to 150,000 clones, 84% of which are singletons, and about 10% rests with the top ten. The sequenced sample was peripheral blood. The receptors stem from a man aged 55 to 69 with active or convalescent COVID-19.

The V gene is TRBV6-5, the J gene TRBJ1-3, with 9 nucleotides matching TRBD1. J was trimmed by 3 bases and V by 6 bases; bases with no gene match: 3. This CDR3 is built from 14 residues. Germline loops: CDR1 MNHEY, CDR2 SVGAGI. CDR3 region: CASRQGAYGNTIYF. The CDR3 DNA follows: TGTGCCAGCAGACAGGGGGCATATGGAAACACCATATATTTT.

The CDR3 coding sequence is TGTGCCAGCAGCCCCAGGGATCGGCGGGAGAACGAATTCTTC. Residues: CASSPRDRRENEFF. V gene TRBV11-3 combines with J gene TRBJ2-1, with TRBD2 identical over 7 bases. The CDR3 sequence is 14 residues long. Germline-derived CDR1 and CDR2 are SGHNT and YENEEA. After removal of 5 bases from V and 16 bases from J, the junction contained 17 bases not matched to a gene.

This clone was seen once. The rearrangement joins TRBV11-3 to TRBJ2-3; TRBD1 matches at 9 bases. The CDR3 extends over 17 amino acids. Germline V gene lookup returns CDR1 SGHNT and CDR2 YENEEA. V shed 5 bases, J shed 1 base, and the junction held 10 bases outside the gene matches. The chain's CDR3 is CASSHTIQGAGTDTQYF. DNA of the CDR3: TGTGCCAGCAGCCACACCATACAGGGGGCTGGCACAGATACGCAGTATTTT. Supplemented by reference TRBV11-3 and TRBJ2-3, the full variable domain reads EAGVVQSPRYKIIEKKQPVAFWCNPISGHNTLYWYLQNLGQGPELLIRYENEEAVDDSQLPKDRFSAERLKGVDSTLKIQPAELGDSAVYLCASSHTIQGAGTDTQYFGPGTRLTVL.

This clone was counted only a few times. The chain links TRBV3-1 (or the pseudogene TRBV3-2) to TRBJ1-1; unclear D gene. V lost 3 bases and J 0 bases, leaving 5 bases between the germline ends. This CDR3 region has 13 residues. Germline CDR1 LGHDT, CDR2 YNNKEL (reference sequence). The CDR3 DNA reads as TGTGCCAGCAGCCATCAGGTGAACACTGAAGCTTTCTTT. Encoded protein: CASSHQVNTEAFF.

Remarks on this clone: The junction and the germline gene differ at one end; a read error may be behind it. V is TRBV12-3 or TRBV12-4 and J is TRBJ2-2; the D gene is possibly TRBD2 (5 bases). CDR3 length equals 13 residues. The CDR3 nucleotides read TGTGCCAGCAGTCTAGCCTTCACCGGGGAGCTGTTTTTT. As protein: CASSLAFTGELFF.

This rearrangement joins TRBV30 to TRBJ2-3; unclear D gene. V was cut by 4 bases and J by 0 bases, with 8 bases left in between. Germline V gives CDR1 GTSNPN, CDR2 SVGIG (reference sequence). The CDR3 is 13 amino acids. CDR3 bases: TGTGCCTGGACCCCCCTCAGCACAGATACGCAGTATTTT. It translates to CAWTPLSTDTQYF.

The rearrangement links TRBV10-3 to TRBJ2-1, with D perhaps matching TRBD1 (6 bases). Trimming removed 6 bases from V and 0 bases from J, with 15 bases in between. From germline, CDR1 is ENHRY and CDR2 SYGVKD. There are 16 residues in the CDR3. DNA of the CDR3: TGTGCCATCAGGGGGGACACTCTGAGCTCCTACAATGAGCAGTTCTTC. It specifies CAIRGDTLSSYNEQFF.

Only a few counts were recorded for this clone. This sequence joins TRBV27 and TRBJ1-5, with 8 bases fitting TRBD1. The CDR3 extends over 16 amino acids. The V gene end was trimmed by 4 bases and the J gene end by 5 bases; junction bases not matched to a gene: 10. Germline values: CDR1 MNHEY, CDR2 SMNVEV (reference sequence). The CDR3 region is CASSSPGQGVHQPQHF. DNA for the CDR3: TGTGCCAGCAGTTCTCCCGGACAGGGTGTGCATCAGCCCCAGCATTTT.

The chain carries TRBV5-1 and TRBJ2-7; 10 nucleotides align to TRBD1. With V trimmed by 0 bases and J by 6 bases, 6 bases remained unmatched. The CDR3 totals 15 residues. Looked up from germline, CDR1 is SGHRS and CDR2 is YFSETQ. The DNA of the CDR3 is TGCGCCAGCAGCTTGGGACAGGGGGCGCTTTTCGAGCAGTACGTC. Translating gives CASSLGQGALFEQYV.

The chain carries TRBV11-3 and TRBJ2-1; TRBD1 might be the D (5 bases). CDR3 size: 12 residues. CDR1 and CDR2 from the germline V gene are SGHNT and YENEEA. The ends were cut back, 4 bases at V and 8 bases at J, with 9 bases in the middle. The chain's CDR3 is CASSWQGDEQFF. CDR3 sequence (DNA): TGTGCCAGCAGCTGGCAGGGCGATGAGCAGTTCTTC.

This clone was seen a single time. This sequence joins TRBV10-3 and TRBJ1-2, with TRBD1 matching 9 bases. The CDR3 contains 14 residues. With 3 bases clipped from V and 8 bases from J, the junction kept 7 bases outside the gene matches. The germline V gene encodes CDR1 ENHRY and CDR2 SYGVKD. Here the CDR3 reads CAISEIQGAGGYTF. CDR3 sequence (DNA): TGTGCCATCAGTGAAATACAGGGGGCTGGGGGCTACACCTTC.

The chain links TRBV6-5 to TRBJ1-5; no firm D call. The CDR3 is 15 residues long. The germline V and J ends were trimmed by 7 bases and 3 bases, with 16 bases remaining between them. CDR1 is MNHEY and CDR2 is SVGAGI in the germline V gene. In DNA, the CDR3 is TGTGCCAGCATGGTCTTTCGGGTTAACAATCAGCCCCAGCATTTT. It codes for CASMVFRVNNQPQHF.

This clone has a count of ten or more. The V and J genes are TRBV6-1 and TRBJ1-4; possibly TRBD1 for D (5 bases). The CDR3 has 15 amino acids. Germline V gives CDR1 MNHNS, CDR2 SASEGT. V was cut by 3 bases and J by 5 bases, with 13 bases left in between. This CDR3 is CASSEIQVPNEKLFF. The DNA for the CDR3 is TGTGCCAGCAGTGAGATACAGGTTCCAAATGAAAAACTGTTTTTT.

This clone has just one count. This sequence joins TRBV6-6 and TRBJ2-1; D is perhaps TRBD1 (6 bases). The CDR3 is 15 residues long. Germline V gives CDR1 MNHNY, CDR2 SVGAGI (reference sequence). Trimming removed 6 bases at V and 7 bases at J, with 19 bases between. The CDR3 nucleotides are TGTGCCAGCAGCCCCGCCGCCCAGGGGACGAATGAGCAGTTCTTC. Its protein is CASSPAAQGTNEQFF.

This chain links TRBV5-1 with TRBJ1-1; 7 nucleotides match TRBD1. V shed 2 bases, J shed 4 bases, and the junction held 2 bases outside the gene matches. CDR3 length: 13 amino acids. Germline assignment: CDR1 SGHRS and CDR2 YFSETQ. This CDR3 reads CASSFEGATEAFF. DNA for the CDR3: TGCGCCAGCAGCTTCGAGGGGGCCACTGAAGCTTTCTTT.

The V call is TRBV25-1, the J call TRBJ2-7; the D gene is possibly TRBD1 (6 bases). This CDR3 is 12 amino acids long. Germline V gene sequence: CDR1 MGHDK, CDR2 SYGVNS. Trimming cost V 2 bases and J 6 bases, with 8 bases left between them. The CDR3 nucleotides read TGTGCCAGCAGTGAAGCAGGGGTCGAGCAGTACTTC. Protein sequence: CASSEAGVEQYF.

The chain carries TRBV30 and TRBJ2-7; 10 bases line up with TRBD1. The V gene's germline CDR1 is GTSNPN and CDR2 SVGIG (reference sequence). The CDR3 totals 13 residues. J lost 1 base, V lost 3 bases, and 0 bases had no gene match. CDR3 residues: CAWRDRGSYEQYF. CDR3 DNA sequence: TGTGCCTGGAGGGACAGGGGGTCCTACGAGCAGTACTTC.

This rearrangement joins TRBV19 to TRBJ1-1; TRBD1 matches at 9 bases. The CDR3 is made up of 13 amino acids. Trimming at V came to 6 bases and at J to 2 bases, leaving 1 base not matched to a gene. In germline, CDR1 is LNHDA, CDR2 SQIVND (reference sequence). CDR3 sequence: CASRGQGNTEAFF. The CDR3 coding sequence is TGTGCCAGTAGGGGACAGGGCAACACTGAAGCTTTCTTT.

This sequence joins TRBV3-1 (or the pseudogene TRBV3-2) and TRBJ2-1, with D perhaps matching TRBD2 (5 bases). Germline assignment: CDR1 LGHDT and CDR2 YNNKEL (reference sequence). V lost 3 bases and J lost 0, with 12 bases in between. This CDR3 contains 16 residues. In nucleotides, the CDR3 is TGTGCCAGCAGCCAGCCGGAGCGGAGCTCCTACAATGAGCAGTTCTTC. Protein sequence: CASSQPERSSYNEQFF.

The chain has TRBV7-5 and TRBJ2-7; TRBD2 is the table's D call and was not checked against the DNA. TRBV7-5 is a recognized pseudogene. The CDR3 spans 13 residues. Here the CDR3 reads CARSPRAQDEQYV. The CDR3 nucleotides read TGTGCCAGAAGCCCCCGAGCGCAAGACGAGCAGTACGTC.

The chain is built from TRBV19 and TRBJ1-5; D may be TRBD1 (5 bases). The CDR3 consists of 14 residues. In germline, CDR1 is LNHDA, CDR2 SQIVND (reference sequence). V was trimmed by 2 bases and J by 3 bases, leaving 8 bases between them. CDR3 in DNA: TGTGCCAGTAGTATAATAGGGGTCAATCAGCCCCAGCATTTT. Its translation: CASSIIGVNQPQHF.

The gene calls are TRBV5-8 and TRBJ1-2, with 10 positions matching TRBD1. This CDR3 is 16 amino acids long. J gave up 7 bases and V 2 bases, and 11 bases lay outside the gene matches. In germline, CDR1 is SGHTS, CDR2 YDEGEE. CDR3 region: CASSLGQRQGASGYTF. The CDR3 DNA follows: TGTGCCAGCAGCTTAGGGCAACGACAGGGGGCAAGTGGCTACACCTTC.